These 23 T cell receptor beta chains came from one sample sequenced in a study of T-cell reconstitution after alpha-beta-depleted transplantation in children. Preparation of the TCRbeta library used unique molecular identifiers. In TCRdb, the PCR reads were re-called with MiXCR into one record per CDR3 protein. The sample includes under 60,000 distinct CDR3 sequences, more than 5% of them seen just once. The sequencing used PBMCs, mostly from graft donor cells, collected 60 days after TCRalphabeta/CD19-depleted stem cell transplant. These TCRs come from a female patient aged 2 to 10 who had a stem cell transplant for aplastic anemia, so the T cells may come from the graft donor.

This clonotype was seen many times. This sequence joins TRBV3-1 and TRBJ2-7, with TRBD2 identical over 8 bases. Germline V gives CDR1 LGHDT, CDR2 YNNKEL (reference sequence). Trimming cost V 1 base and J 2 bases; bases outside gene matches: 1. The CDR3 is 14 amino acids. The CDR3 sequence: CASSQAGGAYEQYF. CDR3 DNA sequence: TGTGCCAGCAGCCAAGCGGGAGGGGCCTACGAGCAGTACTTC.

In this sample, this clonotype turned up many times. The genes are TRBV20-1 and TRBJ1-4, with D unresolved. The V and J ends lost 5 bases and 0 bases respectively, with 7 bases between them. The CDR3 loop spans 13 amino acids. Germline-derived CDR1 and CDR2 are DFQATT and SNEGSKA (reference sequence). CDR3 amino acids: CSALGPTNEKLFF. DNA of the CDR3: TGCAGTGCTCTAGGACCAACTAATGAAAAACTGTTTTTT.

In this sample, this clonotype turned up a few times. CDR3 sequence: CASSEYRPLARKNEQFF. The CDR3, as DNA: TGTGCCAGCAGCGAGTACCGGCCACTAGCGAGAAAGAATGAGCAGTTCTTC. The chain has TRBV7-8 and TRBJ2-1; 7 nucleotides agree with TRBD2. V was clipped by 5 bases and J by 7 bases; unmatched bases: 17. The CDR3 loop spans 17 amino acids. CDR1 and CDR2 from the germline V gene are SGHVS and FQNEAQ. Full variable domain (remainder filled in from reference TRBV7-8 and TRBJ2-1): GAGVSQSPRYKVAKRGQDVALRCDPISGHVSLFWYQQALGQGPEFLTYFQNEAQLDKSGLPSDRFFAERPEGSVSTLKIQRTQQEDSAVYLCASSEYRPLARKNEQFFGPGTRLTVL.

This clonotype was observed many times. The chain links TRBV7-2 to TRBJ2-5; perhaps D is TRBD1 or TRBD2 (5 bases each). The CDR3 is 15 residues long. V lost 1 base and J lost 4, with 13 bases in between. Germline CDR1 reads SGHTA; CDR2 reads FQGNSA. As DNA, the CDR3 is TGTGCCAGCAGCTTAGGGGGGTGGCTCGGAGAGACCCAGTACTTC. Protein sequence: CASSLGGWLGETQYF.

This clonotype was counted between two and nine times. The chain uses TRBV4-2 and TRBJ2-3; TRBD2 matches 10 bases. V dropped 2 bases and J dropped 1; count of bases not matched to a gene: 3. Germline V gene sequence: CDR1 LGHNA, CDR2 YNFKEQ. CDR3 length: 16 amino acids. The CDR3 DNA follows: TGTGCCAGCAGCCAACCTACTAGCGGGGGCACAGATACGCAGTATTTT. Translation gives CASSQPTSGGTDTQYF.

This clonotype was picked up a small number of times. This chain uses TRBV18 with TRBJ1-5; D unresolved. CDR3 length equals 14 residues. Per the germline V gene, CDR1 is KGHSH and CDR2 is LQKENI. Trimming removed 6 bases from V and 7 bases from J, with 16 bases in between. In DNA form, the CDR3 reads TGTGCCAGCTCCCCAGCCGGGTCCGGGCAGCCCCAGCATTTT. It encodes CASSPAGSGQPQHF. Together with reference TRBV18 and TRBJ1-5, the CDR3 gives the full variable domain: NAGVMQNPRHLVRRRGQEARLRCSPMKGHSHVYWYRQLPEEGLKFMVYLQKENIIDESGMPKERFSAEFPKEGPSILRIQQVVRGDSAAYFCASSPAGSGQPQHFGDGTRLSIL.

This clonotype has ten or more counts. The rearrangement links TRBV7-2 to TRBJ2-5; possibly TRBD1 for D (7 bases). CDR3 length equals 20 residues. The germline V gene has CDR1 SGHTA and CDR2 FQGNSA. V was clipped by 5 bases and J by 5 bases, with 33 bases between them. Written as DNA, the CDR3 is TGTGCCAGCAGCCTTTCGATCATTAGAGGAGGGGACAGTGGAGGGGAGACCCAGTACTTC. Protein sequence: CASSLSIIRGGDSGGETQYF.

This clonotype was recorded at least ten times. The V and J genes are TRBV5-1 and TRBJ2-1; 8 nucleotides line up with TRBD2. The CDR3 has 17 residues. Per germline, CDR1 SGHRS and CDR2 YFSETQ. Trimming took 2 bases from V and 5 from J; bases not matched to a gene: 12. The CDR3 reads CASSFLPGAGGNNEQFF. As DNA, the CDR3 is TGCGCCAGCAGCTTCCTTCCCGGGGCGGGGGGAAACAATGAGCAGTTCTTC.

This clonotype has only a few counts. The chain is built from TRBV4-2 and TRBJ2-7; TRBD1 matches 9 bases. Germline loops: CDR1 LGHNA, CDR2 YNFKEQ. V dropped 1 base and J dropped 3; count of bases not matched to a gene: 7. The CDR3 is 16 amino acids. The CDR3 nucleotides read TGTGCCAGCAGCCAAGCTTTGGGACAGGGTATCTACGAGCAGTACTTC. It translates to CASSQALGQGIYEQYF.

This clonotype was picked up many times. V is TRBV20-1 and J is TRBJ1-1, with 10 bases that match TRBD1. Germline values: CDR1 DFQATT, CDR2 SNEGSKA (reference sequence). The CDR3 is made up of 13 amino acids. For the CDR3, the DNA is TGCAGGACGGACAGGGGGATCGACACTGAAGCTTTCTTT. It is translated as CRTDRGIDTEAFF.

This clonotype occurred a few times. This chain connects TRBV28 to TRBJ1-5; 11 positions match TRBD1. V gave up 7 bases and J gave up 4 bases; unmatched junction bases: 9. CDR3 length: 16 residues. The V gene's germline CDR1 is MDHEN and CDR2 SYDVKM. CDR3 sequence: CASNGQGAGRNQPQHF. In DNA, the CDR3 is TGTGCCAGCAACGGACAGGGGGCCGGTAGAAATCAGCCCCAGCATTTT.

This chain links TRBV7-8 with TRBJ1-6, with a tentative D call TRBD1 (5 bases). Trimming stripped 0 bases from V and 5 bases from J, with 8 bases between. Germline assignment: CDR1 SGHVS and CDR2 FQNEAQ. CDR3 length equals 15 residues. The CDR3 bases are TGTGCCAGCAGCTTAGCGGGACGGCATAATTCACCCCTCCACTTT. Its translation is CASSLAGRHNSPLHF.

This clonotype was seen at least ten times. The rearrangement uses TRBV5-4 and TRBJ1-4, with D possibly TRBD1 on 5 matching bases. Deletions cut 3 bases from V and 13 bases from J, with 16 bases between. Germline CDR1 reads SGHNT; CDR2 reads YYREEE (reference sequence). This CDR3 is 13 amino acids long. The CDR3 DNA sequence: TGTGCCAGCAGCTCGGGAGAGCAGGGACGACTGTTTTTT. This translates into CASSSGEQGRLFF.

This clonotype appeared many times. The chain combines TRBV7-9 with TRBJ2-5; 7 nucleotides line up with TRBD2. V dropped 5 bases and J dropped 4; count of bases not matched to a gene: 10. This CDR3 contains 15 residues. Germline loops: CDR1 SEHNR, CDR2 FQNEAQ (reference sequence). CDR3 loop: CASSQTAGERETQYF. The CDR3 DNA reads TGTGCCAGCAGCCAGACGGCGGGAGAACGAGAGACCCAGTACTTC.

This clonotype was detected ten times or more. V gene TRBV28 combines with J gene TRBJ2-1; 10 nucleotides align to TRBD1. CDR3 size: 15 residues. The V segment lost 4 bases and the J segment 6 bases; nucleotides outside the gene matches: 6. CDR1 and CDR2 (germline): MDHEN, SYDVKM. CDR3 loop: CASSSPGQGSNEQFF. CDR3 in DNA: TGTGCCAGCAGTTCTCCGGGACAGGGGAGCAATGAGCAGTTCTTC.

The table lists this clonotype with a few counts. V usage is TRBV10-3 and J usage is TRBJ2-7, with TRBD1 matching 12 bases. The CDR3 consists of 14 residues. Germline V gene data show CDR1 as ENHRY and CDR2 as SYGVKD. J was trimmed by 6 bases and V by 10 bases; bases with no gene match: 10. The CDR3 DNA reads as TGTGCCACCGCAGGGGGACAGGGGGCTTTCGAGCAGTACTTC. Protein product: CATAGGQGAFEQYF.

This clonotype was recorded at least ten times. J is TRBJ2-4 and V is TRBV20-1; 7 bases match TRBD2. Unmatched junction bases numbered 4, after V lost 6 bases and J lost 2 bases. The CDR3 has 13 residues. Germline values: CDR1 DFQATT, CDR2 SNEGSKA (reference sequence). The CDR3 DNA reads TGCAGTGCCGGGGACTATCCCAAAAACATTCAGTACTTC. Translating gives CSAGDYPKNIQYF.

This clonotype was recorded at least ten times. The chain employs TRBV10-3 and TRBJ2-1; TRBD2 matches at 8 bases. The CDR3 contains 15 residues. Germline-derived CDR1 and CDR2 are ENHRY and SYGVKD. V dropped 6 bases and J dropped 5; count of bases not matched to a gene: 9. CDR3 sequence reads: CAISPGAGGHNEQFF. CDR3 sequence (DNA): TGTGCCATCAGCCCAGGGGCGGGGGGCCACAATGAGCAGTTCTTC.

This clonotype was found many times. This chain uses TRBV20-1 with TRBJ2-7; 8 bases align to TRBD2. Germline lookup yields CDR1 DFQATT and CDR2 SNEGSKA (reference sequence). Trimming at V came to 3 bases and at J to 3 bases, leaving 7 bases not matched to a gene. CDR3 length equals 14 residues. CDR3 coding DNA: TGCAGTGCTAGTCCCGGGAGGGGGGGCTACGAGCAGTACTTC. Amino acid sequence: CSASPGRGGYEQYF.

This clonotype has at least ten counts. The chain has TRBV5-6 and TRBJ2-3; maybe TRBD2 (5 bases). Trimming removed 4 bases at V and 1 base at J, with 28 bases between. CDR1 is SGHDT, CDR2 YYEEEE, per germline. The CDR3 consists of 20 residues. Here the CDR3 reads CASSGRGGGRRQEGTDTQYF. The CDR3 nucleotides read TGTGCCAGCAGCGGCCGCGGTGGAGGAAGAAGGCAAGAGGGCACAGATACGCAGTATTTT.

This clonotype was seen ten or more times. The J gene is TRBJ1-2, the V gene TRBV3-1, with D perhaps matching TRBD1 (6 bases). Germline V gene lookup returns CDR1 LGHDT and CDR2 YNNKEL (reference sequence). V lost 1 base to trimming and J lost 0 bases, with 9 bases between them. This CDR3 is 15 amino acids long. The CDR3 DNA follows: TGTGCCAGCAGCCAAGGGTCAGGGGCTAACTATGGCTACACCTTC. Protein: CASSQGSGANYGYTF.

This clonotype appeared many times. The chain has TRBV20-1 and TRBJ2-1; 10 bases align to TRBD2. Germline-derived CDR1 and CDR2 are DFQATT and SNEGSKA (reference sequence). V lost 1 base, J lost 3 bases, and 3 bases stayed unmatched. The CDR3 loop spans 15 amino acids. The CDR3: CSARGGLAVYNEQFF. DNA of the CDR3: TGCAGTGCTAGAGGAGGACTAGCGGTCTACAATGAGCAGTTCTTC.

This clonotype has at least ten counts. The J gene is TRBJ1-6, the V gene TRBV20-1; no definite D call. The V and J ends lost 2 bases and 9 bases respectively, with 11 bases between them. Germline loops: CDR1 DFQATT, CDR2 SNEGSKA (reference sequence). The CDR3 is made up of 13 amino acids. The CDR3 sequence is CSARSSEASPLHF. The CDR3 DNA sequence: TGCAGTGCTAGATCGTCGGAAGCTTCACCCCTCCACTTT.